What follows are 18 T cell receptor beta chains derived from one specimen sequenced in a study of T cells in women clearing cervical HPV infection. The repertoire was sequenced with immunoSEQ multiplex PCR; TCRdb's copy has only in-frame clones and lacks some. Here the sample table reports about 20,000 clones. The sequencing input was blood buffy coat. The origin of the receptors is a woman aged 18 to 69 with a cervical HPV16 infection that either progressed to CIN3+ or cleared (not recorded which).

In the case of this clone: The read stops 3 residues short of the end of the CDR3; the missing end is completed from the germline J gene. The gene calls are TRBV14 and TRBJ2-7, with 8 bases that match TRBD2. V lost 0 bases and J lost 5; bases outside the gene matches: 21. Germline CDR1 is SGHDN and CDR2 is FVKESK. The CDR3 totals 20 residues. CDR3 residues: CASSQDKYLAGLPGFHEQYF. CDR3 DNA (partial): TGTGCCAGCAGCCAAGATAAGTACCTAGCGGGCCTCCCGGGGTTCCACGAG.

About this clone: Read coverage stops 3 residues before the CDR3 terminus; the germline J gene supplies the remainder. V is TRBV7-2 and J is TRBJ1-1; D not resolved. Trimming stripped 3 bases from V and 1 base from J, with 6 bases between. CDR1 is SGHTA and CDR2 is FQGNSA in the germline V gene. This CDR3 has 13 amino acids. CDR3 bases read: TGTGCCAGCAGCTTTGTACAGAACACTGAA. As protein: CASSFVQNTE. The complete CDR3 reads CASSFVQNTEAFF.

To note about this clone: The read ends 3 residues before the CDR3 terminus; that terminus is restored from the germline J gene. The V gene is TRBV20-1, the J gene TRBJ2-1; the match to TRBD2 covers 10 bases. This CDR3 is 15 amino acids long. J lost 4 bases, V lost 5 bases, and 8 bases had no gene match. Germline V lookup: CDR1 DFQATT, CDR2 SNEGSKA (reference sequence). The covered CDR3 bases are TGCAGTGCTCCTATAGCGGGGGGCCGATACAATGAG. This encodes CSAPIAGGRYNE. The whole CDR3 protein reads CSAPIAGGRYNEQFF.

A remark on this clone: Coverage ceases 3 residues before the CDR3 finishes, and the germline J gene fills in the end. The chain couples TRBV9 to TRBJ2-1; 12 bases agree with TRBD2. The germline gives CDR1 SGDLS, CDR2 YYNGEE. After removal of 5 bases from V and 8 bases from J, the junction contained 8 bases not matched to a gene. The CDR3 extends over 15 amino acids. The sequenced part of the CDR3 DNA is TGTGCCAGCAGTCGACTAGCGGGAGACAGGGATGAG. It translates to CASSRLAGDRDE. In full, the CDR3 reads CASSRLAGDRDEQFF.

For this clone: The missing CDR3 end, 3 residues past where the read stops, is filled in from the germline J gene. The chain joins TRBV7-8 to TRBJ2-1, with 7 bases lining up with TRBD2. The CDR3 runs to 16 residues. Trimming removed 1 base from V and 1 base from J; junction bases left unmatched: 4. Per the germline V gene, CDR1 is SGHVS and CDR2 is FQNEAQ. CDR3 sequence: CASSLGGGWSYNEQFF. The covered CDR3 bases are TGTGCCAGCAGCTTAGGGGGGGGGTGGTCCTACAATGAG.

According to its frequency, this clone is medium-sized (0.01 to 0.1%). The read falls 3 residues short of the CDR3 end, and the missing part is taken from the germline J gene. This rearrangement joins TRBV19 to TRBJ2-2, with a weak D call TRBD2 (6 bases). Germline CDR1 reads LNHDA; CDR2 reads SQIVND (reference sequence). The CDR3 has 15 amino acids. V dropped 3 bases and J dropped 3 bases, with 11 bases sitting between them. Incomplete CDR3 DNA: TGTGCCAGTAGTATTGAGGGGACTTACACCGGGGAG. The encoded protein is CASSIEGTYTGE. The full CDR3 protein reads CASSIEGTYTGELFF.

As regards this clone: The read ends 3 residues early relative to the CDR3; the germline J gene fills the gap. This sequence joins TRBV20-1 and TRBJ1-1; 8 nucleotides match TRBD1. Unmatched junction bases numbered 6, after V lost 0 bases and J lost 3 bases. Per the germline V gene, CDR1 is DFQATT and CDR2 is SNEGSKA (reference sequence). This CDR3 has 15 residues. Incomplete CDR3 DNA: TGCAGTGCTAGAGATGGACAGGGTCGTTACACTGAA. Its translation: CSARDGQGRYTE. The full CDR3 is CSARDGQGRYTEAFF.

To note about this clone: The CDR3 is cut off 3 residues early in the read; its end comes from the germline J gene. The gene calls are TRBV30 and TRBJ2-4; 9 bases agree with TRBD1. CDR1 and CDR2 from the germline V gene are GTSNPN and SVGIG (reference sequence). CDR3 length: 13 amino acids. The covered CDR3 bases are TGTGCCTGGAGCCAGGGACAGGGCGATGGT. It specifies CAWSQGQGDG. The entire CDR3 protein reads CAWSQGQGDGQYF.

The CDR3 bases that were read are TGTGCCAGCAGTGCGACAGGCGAGGGGCAGCCC. As protein: CASSATGEGQP. The whole CDR3 protein reads CASSATGEGQPQHF. The chain recombines TRBV2 with TRBJ1-5, with D possibly TRBD1 on 6 matching bases. Read data end 3 residues before the CDR3 end; the end is taken from the germline J gene. The CDR3 spans 14 residues. V lost 4 bases and J lost 7, with 14 bases in between. CDR1 SNHLY and CDR2 FYNNEI come from the germline V gene.

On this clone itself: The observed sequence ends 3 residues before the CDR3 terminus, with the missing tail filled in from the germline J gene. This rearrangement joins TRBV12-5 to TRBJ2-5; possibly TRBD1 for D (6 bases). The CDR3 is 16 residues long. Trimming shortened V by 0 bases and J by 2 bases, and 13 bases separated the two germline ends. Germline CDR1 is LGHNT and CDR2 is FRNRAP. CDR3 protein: CASGLVSWQGQETQYF. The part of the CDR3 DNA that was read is TGTGCTAGTGGTTTGGTAAGTTGGCAGGGGCAAGAGACC.

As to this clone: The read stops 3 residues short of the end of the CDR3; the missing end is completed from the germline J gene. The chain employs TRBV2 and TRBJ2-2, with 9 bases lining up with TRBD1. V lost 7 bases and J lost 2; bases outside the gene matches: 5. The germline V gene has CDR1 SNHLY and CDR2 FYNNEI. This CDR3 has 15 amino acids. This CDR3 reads CASNQDRGNTGELFF. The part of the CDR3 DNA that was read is TGTGCCAGCAACCAGGACAGGGGAAACACCGGGGAG.

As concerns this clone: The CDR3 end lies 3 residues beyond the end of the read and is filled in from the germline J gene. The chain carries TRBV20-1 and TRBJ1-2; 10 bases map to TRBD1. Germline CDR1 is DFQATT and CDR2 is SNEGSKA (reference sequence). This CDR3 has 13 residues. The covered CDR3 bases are TGCAGTGCTAGAATCGGGACAGGGGCCGGC. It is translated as CSARIGTGAG. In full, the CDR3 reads CSARIGTGAGYTF.

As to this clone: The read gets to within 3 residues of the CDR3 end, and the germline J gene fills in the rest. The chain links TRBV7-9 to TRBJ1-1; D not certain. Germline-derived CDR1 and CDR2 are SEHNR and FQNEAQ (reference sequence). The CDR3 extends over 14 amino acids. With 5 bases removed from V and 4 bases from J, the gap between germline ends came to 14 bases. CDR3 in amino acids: CASSVRRAATEAFF. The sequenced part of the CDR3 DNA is TGTGCCAGCAGCGTGCGCCGTGCGGCCACTGAA.

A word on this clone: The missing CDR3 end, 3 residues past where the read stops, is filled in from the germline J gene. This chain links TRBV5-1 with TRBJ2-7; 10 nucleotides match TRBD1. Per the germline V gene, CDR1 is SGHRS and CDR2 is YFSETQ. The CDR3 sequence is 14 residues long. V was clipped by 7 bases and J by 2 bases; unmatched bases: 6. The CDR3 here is CASGTGVFPYEQYF. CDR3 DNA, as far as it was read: TGCGCCAGCGGGACAGGGGTGTTCCCCTACGAG.

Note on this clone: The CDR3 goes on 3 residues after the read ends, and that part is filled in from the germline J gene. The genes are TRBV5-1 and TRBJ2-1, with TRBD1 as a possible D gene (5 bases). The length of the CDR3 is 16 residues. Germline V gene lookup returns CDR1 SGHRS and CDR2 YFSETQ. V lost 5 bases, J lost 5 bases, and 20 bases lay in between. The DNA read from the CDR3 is TGCGCCAGCAGTTCTGACAGCACCCAACTTGACAATGAG. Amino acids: CASSSDSTQLDNE. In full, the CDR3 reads CASSSDSTQLDNEQFF. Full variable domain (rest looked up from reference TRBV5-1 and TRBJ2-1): KAGVTQTPRYLIKTRGQQVTLSCSPISGHRSVSWYQQTPGQGLQFLFEYFSETQRNKGNFPGRFSGRQFSNSRSEMNVSTLELGDSALYLCASSSDSTQLDNEQFFGPGTRLTVL.

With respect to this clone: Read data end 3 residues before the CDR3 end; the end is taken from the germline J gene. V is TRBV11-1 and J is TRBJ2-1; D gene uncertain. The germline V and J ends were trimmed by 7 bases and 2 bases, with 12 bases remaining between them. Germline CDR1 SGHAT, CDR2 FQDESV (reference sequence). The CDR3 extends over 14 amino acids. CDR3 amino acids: CASTPEVTYNEQFF. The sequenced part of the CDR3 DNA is TGTGCCAGCACCCCCGAGGTCACCTACAATGAG.

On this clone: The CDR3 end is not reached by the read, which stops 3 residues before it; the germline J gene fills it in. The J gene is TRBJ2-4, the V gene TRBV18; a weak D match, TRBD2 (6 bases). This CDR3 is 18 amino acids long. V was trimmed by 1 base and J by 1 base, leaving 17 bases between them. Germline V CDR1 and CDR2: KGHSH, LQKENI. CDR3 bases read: TGTGCCAGCTCACCACGGACAATCGGAGGGTCCGCCAAAAACATT. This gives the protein CASSPRTIGGSAKNI. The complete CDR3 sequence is CASSPRTIGGSAKNIQYF.

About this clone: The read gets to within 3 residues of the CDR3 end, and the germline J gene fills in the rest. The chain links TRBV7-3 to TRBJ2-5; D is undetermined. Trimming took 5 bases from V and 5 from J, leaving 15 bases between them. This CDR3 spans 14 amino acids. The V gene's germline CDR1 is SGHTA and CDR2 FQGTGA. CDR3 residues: CASSPTPALETQYF. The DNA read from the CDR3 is TGTGCCAGCAGCCCGACACCAGCCCTGGAGACC.